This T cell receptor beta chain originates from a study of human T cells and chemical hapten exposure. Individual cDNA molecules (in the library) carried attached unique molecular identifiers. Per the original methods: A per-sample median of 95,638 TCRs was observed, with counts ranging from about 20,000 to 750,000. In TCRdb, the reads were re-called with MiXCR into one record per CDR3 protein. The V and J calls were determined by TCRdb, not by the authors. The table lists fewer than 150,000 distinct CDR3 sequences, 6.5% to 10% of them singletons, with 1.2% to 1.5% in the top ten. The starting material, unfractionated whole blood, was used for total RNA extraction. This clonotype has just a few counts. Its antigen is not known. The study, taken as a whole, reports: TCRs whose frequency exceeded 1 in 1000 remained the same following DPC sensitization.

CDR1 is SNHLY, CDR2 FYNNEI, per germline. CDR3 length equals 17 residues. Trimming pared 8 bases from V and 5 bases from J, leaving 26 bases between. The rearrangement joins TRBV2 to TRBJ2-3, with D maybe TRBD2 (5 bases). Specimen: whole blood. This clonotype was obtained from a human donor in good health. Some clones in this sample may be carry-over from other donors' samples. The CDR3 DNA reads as TGTGCCAGCCTGATTCACCCTTATGAAAAAGAGGGAGATACGCAGTATTTT. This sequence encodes CASLIHPYEKEGDTQYF.